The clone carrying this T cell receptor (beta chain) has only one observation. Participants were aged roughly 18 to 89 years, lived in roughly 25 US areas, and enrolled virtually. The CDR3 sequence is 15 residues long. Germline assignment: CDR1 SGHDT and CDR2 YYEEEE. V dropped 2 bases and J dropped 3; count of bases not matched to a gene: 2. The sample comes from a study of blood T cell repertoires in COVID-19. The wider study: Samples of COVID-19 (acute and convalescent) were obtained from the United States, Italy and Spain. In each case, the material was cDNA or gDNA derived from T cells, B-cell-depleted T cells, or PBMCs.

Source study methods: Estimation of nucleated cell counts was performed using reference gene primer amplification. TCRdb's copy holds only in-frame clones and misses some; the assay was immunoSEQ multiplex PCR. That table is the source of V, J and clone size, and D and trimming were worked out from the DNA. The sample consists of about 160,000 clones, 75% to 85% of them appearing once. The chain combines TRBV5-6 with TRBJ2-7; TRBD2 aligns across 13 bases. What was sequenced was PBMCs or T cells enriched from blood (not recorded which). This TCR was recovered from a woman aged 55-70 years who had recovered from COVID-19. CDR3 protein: CASSFRTSGGYEQYF. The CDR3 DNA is TGTGCCAGCAGCTTTAGGACTAGCGGGGGCTACGAGCAGTACTTC.